These T cell receptor beta chains were read from a single sample in a study of T cell responses to AZD1222 COVID-19 vaccine. The data were produced by immunoSEQ multiplex PCR, yet TCRdb's version contains in-frame clones alone and is incomplete. The sample holds just under 150,000 clones, more than 70% seen once. The sample consisted of peripheral blood, taken 28 days after the second AZD1222 dose. Receptors originate from an adult who received the AZD1222 COVID-19 vaccine. The conserved cysteine and the conserved F or W are not part of the CDR3 here. Each record gives: D gene, clone size, V gene, CDR3 protein. A D gene is named only where the DNA matches it firmly. Not every row has a clone size; where given, it reads once, few, many or a size class.

TRBD2,NA,TRBV6-5,ASSYGTSGNEQF
NA,NA,TRBV7-9,ASSLAGVVEGYT
TRBD1,few,TRBV15,ATSRGLVDRGWDQPQH
NA,NA,TRBV27,ASREEGGAYNEQF
TRBD1,NA,TRBV5-4,ASRTGEMTEAF
NA,NA,TRBV7-2,ASSLEWADGPQH
NA,NA,TRBV28,AIQKQGGGYT
TRBD2,NA,TRBV30,AWLAGGRHEQF
NA,NA,TRBV5-1,ASSWGTDSYEQY
NA,NA,TRBV2,ASSESAGLGETQY
NA,once,TRBV12-3/TRBV12-4,ANGQSTDTQY
NA,NA,TRBV2,ASWRATQNYGYT
NA,NA,TRBV18,ASSPPNRRVGSYEQY
NA,NA,TRBV10-2,ASRTGTWINSPLH
TRBD1,NA,TRBV29-1,SVEGGQGSNEKLF
TRBD1,once,TRBV7-2,ASSGYRGPQETQY
NA,few,TRBV9,ASSVVGGPDTQY
NA,NA,TRBV11-3,ASSREPDSPLH
NA,NA,TRBV10-2,ASSERGLSNQPQH
NA,NA,TRBV11-2,ASSYPSGGRETQY
NA,NA,TRBV12-3/TRBV12-4,ASSLSQFYGYT
NA,NA,TRBV10-1,ASSERPATDTQY
TRBD1,NA,TRBV19,ASSPRDRLNTEAF
NA,once,TRBV10-2,ASSEGDAGLGEQY
NA,NA,TRBV6-5,ASSRLSSSNQPQH
NA,NA,TRBV2,ASRRFLSGGELF
NA,NA,TRBV2,ASRRGAIRDTEAF
NA,NA,TRBV28,ASLASSTDTQY
NA,NA,TRBV10-1,ASSESQAAGNTIY
NA,NA,TRBV6-6,ASSGDDRISRYTSGNTIY
NA,once,TRBV10-3,AISGGYNSPLH
NA,NA,TRBV12-3/TRBV12-4,ASTSYGNTIY
NA,NA,TRBV2,ASSESTPGAEAF
NA,NA,TRBV27,ASSPTLTDEQY
NA,NA,TRBV2,ASSEQGGDQPQH
NA,NA,TRBV5-1,ASSLEAGELF
TRBD1,NA,TRBV5-1,ASSFGGTGGDEQY
NA,NA,TRBV6-1,ASSEAGGTDTQY
NA,NA,TRBV19,ASSKTEARYGYT
NA,NA,TRBV15,ATSREDSRKEAF
NA,NA,TRBV6-5,ASRAWVNLGNTIY
TRBD1,NA,TRBV23-1,ASNFGTGPPTQY
TRBD2,few,TRBV6-5,ASRLLADFYNEQF
NA,few,TRBV21-1,ASSKVGPTLYGYT
TRBD2,NA,TRBV9,ASSVEASGRGEQY
NA,NA,TRBV9,ASSVLDSSYNSPLH
NA,NA,TRBV29-1,SVAGLGSPTDTQY
NA,NA,TRBV25-1,ASRAGTFYGYT
NA,NA,TRBV14,ASSQDLPRPSGNTIY
TRBD1,NA,TRBV5-4,ASSPQGAFYEQY
NA,once,TRBV3-1/TRBV3-2,ASSQEGGKVQH
NA,NA,TRBV2,ASSGHTGELF
NA,once,TRBV7-9,ASSPPGDRHNSPLH
TRBD1,NA,TRBV27,ASSSKPGGTEAF
NA,NA,TRBV27,ASSPATRNIQY
NA,NA,TRBV4-2,ASSQPGTDAEAF
NA,NA,TRBV18,ASSRGSGQPQH
TRBD1,NA,TRBV9,ASSDRQGSLGEKLF
TRBD1,NA,TRBV9,ASSVRGGNGGELF
NA,NA,TRBV14,ASSQFMDTEAF